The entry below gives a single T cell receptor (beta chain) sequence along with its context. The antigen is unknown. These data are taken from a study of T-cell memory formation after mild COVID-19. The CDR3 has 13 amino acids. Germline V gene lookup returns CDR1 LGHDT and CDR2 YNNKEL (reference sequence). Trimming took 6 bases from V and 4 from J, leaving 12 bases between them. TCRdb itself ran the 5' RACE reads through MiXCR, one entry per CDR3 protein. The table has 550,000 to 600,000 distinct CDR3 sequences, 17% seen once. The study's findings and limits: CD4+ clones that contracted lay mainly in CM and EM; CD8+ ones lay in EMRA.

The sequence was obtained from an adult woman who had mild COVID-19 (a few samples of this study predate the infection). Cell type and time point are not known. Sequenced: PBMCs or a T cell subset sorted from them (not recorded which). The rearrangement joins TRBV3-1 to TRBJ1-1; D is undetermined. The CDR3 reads CASRPDMGTEAFF. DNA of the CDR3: TGTGCCAGCAGACCTGACATGGGCACTGAAGCTTTCTTT.